This passage covers 5 T cell receptor beta chains from one sample sequenced in a study of shared clonotypes between healthy human individuals. Using immunoSEQ multiplex PCR, the repertoire was profiled, and TCRdb retains in-frame clones only, with some absent. The data contain about 710,000 clones, around four fifths of them singletons. The sequenced sample was memory CD4+ T cells sorted from blood. Subset noted: CD45RA-negative fraction. The receptor set was obtained from a woman younger than 45 in good health.

The chain links TRBV4-1 to TRBJ2-7; 13 nucleotides align to TRBD2. The trim removed 0 bases at V and 5 bases at J, leaving 7 bases unmatched. Germline values: CDR1 MGHRA, CDR2 YSYEKL. This CDR3 is built from 17 residues. CDR3 in amino acids: CASSQDQGTSGMDEQYF. CDR3 nucleotide sequence: TGCGCCAGCAGCCAAGATCAGGGGACTAGCGGGATGGACGAGCAGTACTTC.

This clone was observed a handful of times. The chain couples TRBV28 to TRBJ2-2, with 10 bases lining up with TRBD2. Trimming cost V 5 bases and J 1 base; bases outside gene matches: 4. Germline CDR1 and CDR2: MDHEN and SYDVKM. The CDR3 runs to 16 residues. The CDR3 protein is CASSQWTSGNTGELFF. The CDR3 bases are TGTGCCAGCAGTCAATGGACTAGCGGGAACACCGGGGAGCTGTTTTTT.

The J gene is TRBJ2-7, the V gene TRBV28; 9 bases agree with TRBD2. V gave up 2 bases and J gave up 2 bases; unmatched junction bases: 4. Germline values: CDR1 MDHEN, CDR2 SYDVKM. CDR3 length: 15 residues. The CDR3: CASSLSSGRTYEQYF. The CDR3 DNA follows: TGTGCCAGCAGTTTAAGTAGCGGGAGAACCTACGAGCAGTACTTC.

The chain has TRBV19 and TRBJ2-6; 8 positions match TRBD1. Germline V lookup: CDR1 LNHDA, CDR2 SQIVND (reference sequence). The CDR3 is made up of 18 amino acids. V was pared by 6 bases and J by 5 bases, with 15 bases of the junction left unmatched. This chain's CDR3 is CASSPPGGRPNRANVLTF. DNA of the CDR3: TGTGCCAGTAGCCCCCCAGGGGGCAGGCCCAACCGGGCCAACGTCCTGACTTTC. Full variable domain (missing parts from reference TRBV19 and TRBJ2-6): DGGITQSPKYLFRKEGQNVTLSCEQNLNHDAMYWYRQDPGQGLRLIYYSQIVNDFQKGDIAEGYSVSREKKESFPLTVTSAQKNPTAFYLCASSPPGGRPNRANVLTFGAGSRLTVL.

This rearrangement joins TRBV28 to TRBJ2-7; D not resolved. Between the trimmed V and J ends, which lost 6 bases and 0 bases, there was a span of 9 bases. The germline V gene encodes CDR1 MDHEN and CDR2 SYDVKM. The CDR3 has 13 amino acids. The CDR3 DNA reads as TGTGCCAGCAGACGGCCGAGCTCCTACGAGCAGTACTTC. This codes for CASRRPSSYEQYF. The entire variable domain, with the rest obtained from reference TRBV28 and TRBJ2-7, is as follows: DVKVTQSSRYLVKRTGEKVFLECVQDMDHENMFWYRQDPGLGLRLIYFSYDVKMKEKGDIPEGYSVSREKKERFSLILESASTNQTSMYLCASRRPSSYEQYFGPGTRLTVT.